The 18 T cell receptor beta chains below come from one sample, sequenced in a study of Graves' ophthalmopathy and Graves' hyperthyroidism. Amplified TCR beta CDR3 regions were obtained using RNA transcripts as template. First-round RT-PCR relied on HTBI primers, and a second-round multiplex PCR came next. TCRdb re-derived calls from the multiplex PCR reads in MiXCR, one entry per CDR3 protein. The table lists about 740,000 distinct CDR3 sequences, about 44% of them singletons, with roughly 46% in the top ten. What was sequenced was peripheral blood. These receptors were taken from an adult man with Graves' ophthalmopathy.

The table lists this clonotype with many counts. The rearrangement links TRBV25-1 to TRBJ1-2, with D unresolved. V lost 8 bases and J 4 bases, leaving 8 bases between the germline ends. Germline CDR1 and CDR2: MGHDK and SYGVNS. The CDR3 covers 11 residues. The CDR3 here is CASHSAYGYTF. For the CDR3, the DNA is TGTGCCAGCCACTCGGCCTATGGCTACACCTTC.

This clonotype occurred a few times. This chain connects TRBV7-2 to TRBJ1-1, with a weak D call TRBD1 (6 bases). Germline assignment: CDR1 SGHTA and CDR2 FQGNSA. Trimming removed 6 bases at V and 0 bases at J, with 17 bases between. The CDR3 loop spans 16 amino acids. CDR3 residues: CASSRTVVSMNTEAFF. The CDR3 bases are TGTGCCAGCAGTCGGACAGTCGTAAGCATGAACACTGAAGCTTTCTTT.

This chain joins TRBV29-1 and TRBJ2-5; 14 bases map to TRBD2. After removal of 7 bases from V and 5 bases from J, the junction contained 6 bases not matched to a gene. CDR1 and CDR2 (germline): SQVTM, ANQGSEA. The CDR3 contains 14 residues. CDR3 protein: CSAGLAGVTETQYF. The CDR3 bases are TGCAGCGCGGGACTAGCGGGAGTTACGGAGACCCAGTACTTC. The whole variable domain, filled in from reference TRBV29-1 and TRBJ2-5, reads SAVISQKPSRDICQRGTSLTIQCQVDSQVTMMFWYRQQPGQSLTLIATANQGSEATYESGFVIDKFPISRPNLTFSTLTVSNMSPEDSSIYLCSAGLAGVTETQYFGPGTRLLVL.

V usage is TRBV2 and J usage is TRBJ2-1; D ambiguous. Trimming left V 0 bases short and J 0 bases short, with 9 bases between. This CDR3 region has 16 residues. Germline CDR1 SNHLY, CDR2 FYNNEI. The CDR3 sequence: CASSEALAASYNEQFF. CDR3 nucleotides: TGTGCCAGCAGTGAAGCGCTGGCGGCCTCCTACAATGAGCAGTTCTTC.

This clonotype occurred many times. This chain joins TRBV29-1 and TRBJ1-2; D call uncertain. V was cut by 2 bases and J by 3 bases, with 10 bases left in between. Per germline, CDR1 SQVTM and CDR2 ANQGSEA. The length of the CDR3 is 13 residues. The CDR3 region is CSVERPKDYGYTF. CDR3 nucleotide sequence: TGCAGCGTTGAAAGGCCGAAAGACTATGGCTACACCTTC. Variable domain in full (rest from reference TRBV29-1 and TRBJ1-2): SAVISQKPSRDICQRGTSLTIQCQVDSQVTMMFWYRQQPGQSLTLIATANQGSEATYESGFVIDKFPISRPNLTFSTLTVSNMSPEDSSIYLCSVERPKDYGYTFGSGTRLTVV.

CDR3 DNA: TGTGCCAGCAGTCCCACCCTGGCAGCGGTACGTGGCTACACCTTC. It translates to CASSPTLAAVRGYTF. The V gene is TRBV2, the J gene TRBJ1-2; D is unclear. V lost 5 bases, J lost 7 bases, and 20 bases lay in between. The CDR3 sequence is 15 residues long. Per germline, CDR1 SNHLY and CDR2 FYNNEI.

The chain recombines TRBV20-1 with TRBJ2-7; 8 nucleotides match TRBD1. The CDR3 is made up of 13 amino acids. Per germline, CDR1 DFQATT and CDR2 SNEGSKA (reference sequence). V was pared by 5 bases and J by 4 bases, with 7 bases of the junction left unmatched. As DNA, the CDR3 is TGCAGTGCTCCGGGACAGGCTCATTACGAGCAGTACTTC. This codes for CSAPGQAHYEQYF.

This rearrangement joins TRBV20-1 to TRBJ1-1, with TRBD1 identical over 7 bases. CDR3 length equals 16 residues. Looked up from germline, CDR1 is DFQATT and CDR2 is SNEGSKA (reference sequence). V lost 2 bases, J lost 0 bases, and 9 bases stayed unmatched. CDR3 region: CSARPTGSGVNTEAFF. The CDR3 nucleotides are TGCAGTGCTAGACCGACAGGGTCAGGGGTGAACACTGAAGCTTTCTTT.

The chain uses TRBV7-9 and TRBJ1-5; unclear D gene. The CDR3 sequence is 12 residues long. V lost 5 bases and J lost 9, with 11 bases in between. Germline V CDR1 and CDR2: SEHNR, FQNEAQ (reference sequence). CDR3 in amino acids: CASSGRLGPQHF. CDR3 sequence (DNA): TGTGCCAGCAGCGGTCGGTTGGGGCCCCAGCATTTT.

This clonotype came up a few times. This sequence joins TRBV2 and TRBJ2-5; TRBD1 matches at 9 bases. From germline, CDR1 is SNHLY and CDR2 FYNNEI. V was pared by 7 bases and J by 4 bases, with 10 bases of the junction left unmatched. This CDR3 has 15 amino acids. The CDR3 reads CASTLNRGHGETQYF. CDR3 sequence (DNA): TGTGCCAGCACCTTAAACAGGGGGCACGGAGAGACCCAGTACTTC.

For this clonotype: A junction end diverges from the germline sequence, so it may reflect a read error. The chain uses TRBV15 and TRBJ1-1, with D possibly matching TRBD1 (5 bases). Germline CDR1 reads LNHNV; CDR2 reads YYDKDF (reference sequence). This CDR3 has 15 residues. DNA for the CDR3: TGTGCCAGCAGCTCCGTGGGGGGGACCCACACTGAAGCTTTCTTT. The encoded protein is CASSSVGGTHTEAFF. The complete variable domain, with remaining parts taken from reference TRBV15 and TRBJ1-1, reads DAMVIQNPRYQVTQFGKPVTLSCSQTLNHNVMYWYQQKSSQAPKLLFHYYDKDFNNEADTPDNFQSRRPNTSFCFLDIRSPGLGDTAMYLCASSSVGGTHTEAFFGQGTRLTVV.

This clonotype was counted ten times or more. This rearrangement joins TRBV7-9 to TRBJ1-2; TRBD1 might be the D (5 bases). This CDR3 spans 13 amino acids. Germline V CDR1 and CDR2: SEHNR, FQNEAQ (reference sequence). Deletions cut 6 bases from V and 8 bases from J, with 16 bases between. The CDR3 spells CASSRDGTRGYTF. The CDR3 DNA is TGTGCCAGCAGTCGGGACGGGACGCGAGGCTACACCTTC.

V gene TRBV29-1 combines with J gene TRBJ2-5; D unclear. The CDR3 runs to 10 residues. From germline, CDR1 is SQVTM and CDR2 ANQGSEA. V lost 8 bases and J lost 0, with 4 bases in between. DNA for the CDR3: TGCAGCTTAGACCAAGAGACCCAGTACTTC. Translated: CSLDQETQYF.

This clonotype was picked up many times. The chain joins TRBV2 to TRBJ1-2; possibly TRBD1 for D (6 bases). The V end was cut by 6 bases, the J end by 8 bases, with 13 bases between. Per the germline V gene, CDR1 is SNHLY and CDR2 is FYNNEI. The CDR3 contains 12 residues. The CDR3 nucleotides read TGTGCCAGCAGCCCAGGGGCGGGGGGCTACACCTTC. Translation: CASSPGAGGYTF.

DNA of the CDR3: TGTGCCAGCAGCTGGGACGGAGCCTGTGGCTACACCTTC. It codes for CASSWDGACGYTF. This chain connects TRBV5-4 to TRBJ1-2, with D possibly matching TRBD1 (5 bases). V gave up 3 bases and J gave up 7 bases, with 13 bases separating them. The CDR3 totals 13 residues. Germline V gives CDR1 SGHNT, CDR2 YYREEE (reference sequence). Full variable domain (outside the CDR3, taken from reference TRBV5-4 and TRBJ1-2): ETGVTQSPTHLIKTRGQQVTLRCSSQSGHNTVSWYQQALGQGPQFIFQYYREEENGRGNFPPRFSGLQFPNYSSELNVNALELDDSALYLCASSWDGACGYTFGSGTRLTVV.

The gene calls are TRBV25-1 and TRBJ1-5; perhaps TRBD1 as D (5 bases). This CDR3 has 12 amino acids. Germline lookup yields CDR1 MGHDK and CDR2 SYGVNS. V was shortened by 4 bases and J by 11 bases, with 12 bases between the two germline ends. The CDR3 DNA reads TGTGCCAGCAGTGGTTGGGGGGAGACCCAGCATTTT. Its translation: CASSGWGETQHF.

This clonotype was seen at least ten times. The gene calls are TRBV7-2 and TRBJ1-3; tentatively, D is TRBD1 (5 bases). The V gene lost 5 bases and the J gene lost 0 bases, with 11 bases spanning the gap. Germline CDR1 reads SGHTA; CDR2 reads FQGNSA. CDR3 size: 15 residues. CDR3 in DNA: TGTGCCAGCAGCGGAGCAGGGTACTCTGGAAACACCATATATTTT. Translating it yields CASSGAGYSGNTIYF. Supplemented by reference TRBV7-2 and TRBJ1-3, the full variable domain reads GAGVSQSPSNKVTEKGKDVELRCDPISGHTALYWYRQSLGQGLEFLIYFQGNSAPDKSGLPSDRFSAERTGGSVSTLTIQRTQQEDSAVYLCASSGAGYSGNTIYFGEGSWLTVV.

This clonotype appeared many times. One end of the junction does not line up with germline, which may come from a read error. The V and J genes are TRBV10-2 and TRBJ2-7; possibly TRBD1 for D (6 bases). Germline values: CDR1 WSHSY, CDR2 SAAADI. This CDR3 comprises 12 residues. CDR3 residues: CASSEGAYEQYF. The CDR3 DNA follows: TGTGCCAGCAGTGAGGGGGCCTACGAGCAGTACTTC.